This TCR beta chain comes out of a study of T cell clonality in common variable immunodeficiency. Points from the study as a whole: Reportedly, TCR beta sequences from common variable immunodeficiency showed fewer deletions and N-nucleotide insertions. CVID subjects shared fewer TCRbeta clones than healthy controls did.

Germline V CDR1 and CDR2: DFQATT, SNEGSKA (reference sequence). This CDR3 contains 19 residues. The ends lost 4 bases at V and 5 bases at J; junction bases unmatched: 20. In the case of this clone: The antigen is not known. Sequencing ends 3 residues short of the CDR3 end; the germline J gene provides the rest.

The method was immunoSEQ multiplex PCR; TCRdb's version includes in-frame clones alone and lacks a portion of them. The table lists 25,000 to 35,000 clones, with no singletons. The chain is built from TRBV20-1 and TRBJ2-1; 10 nucleotides agree with TRBD2. The sequenced material came from peripheral blood mononuclear cells. This sequence originates from a human donor with common variable immunodeficiency. CDR3 DNA (partial): TGCAGTGCTACGACAAATGGCCTAGCGGGGGAAACAAAAAACAATGAG. Translated, it gives CSATTNGLAGETKNNE. From start to end, the CDR3 is CSATTNGLAGETKNNEQFF.